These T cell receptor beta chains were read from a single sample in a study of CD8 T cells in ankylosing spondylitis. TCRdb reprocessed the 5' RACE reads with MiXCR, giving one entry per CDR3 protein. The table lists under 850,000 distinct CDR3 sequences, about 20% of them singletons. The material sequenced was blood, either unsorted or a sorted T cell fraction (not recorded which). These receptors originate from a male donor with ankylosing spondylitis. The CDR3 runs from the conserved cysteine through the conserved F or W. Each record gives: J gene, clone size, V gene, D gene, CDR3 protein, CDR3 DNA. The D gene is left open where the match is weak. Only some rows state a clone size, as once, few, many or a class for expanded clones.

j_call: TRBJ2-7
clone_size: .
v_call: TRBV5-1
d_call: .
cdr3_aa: CASSLGGQPQPGDEQYF
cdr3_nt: TGCGCCAGCAGCTTGGGGGGACAACCCCAGCCGGGAGACGAGCAGTACTTC

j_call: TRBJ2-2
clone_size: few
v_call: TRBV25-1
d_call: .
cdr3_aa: CASSEVQGGELFF
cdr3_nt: TGTGCCAGCAGTGAGGTTCAGGGCGGGGAGCTGTTTTTT

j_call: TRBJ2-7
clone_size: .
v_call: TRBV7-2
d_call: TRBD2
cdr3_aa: CASSLSGSHTEQYF
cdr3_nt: TGTGCCAGCAGCCTTAGCGGGAGCCATACGGAGCAGTACTTC

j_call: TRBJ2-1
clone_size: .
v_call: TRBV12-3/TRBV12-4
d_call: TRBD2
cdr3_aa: CASILAGGREQFF
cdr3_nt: TGTGCCAGCATTCTAGCGGGGGGGCGTGAGCAGTTCTTC

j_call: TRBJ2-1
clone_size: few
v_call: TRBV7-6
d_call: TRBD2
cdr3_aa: CASGGVAYNEQFF
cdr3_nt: TGTGCCAGCGGGGGGGTTGCCTACAATGAGCAGTTCTTC

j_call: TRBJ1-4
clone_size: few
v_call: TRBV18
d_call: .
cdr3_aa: CASSPRGFAEKLFF
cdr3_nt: TGTGCCAGCTCACCAAGGGGGTTTGCTGAAAAACTGTTTTTT

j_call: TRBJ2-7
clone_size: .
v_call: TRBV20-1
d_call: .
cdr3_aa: CSARVQGHSYEQYF
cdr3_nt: TGCAGTGCTAGAGTCCAGGGACACTCCTACGAGCAGTACTTC

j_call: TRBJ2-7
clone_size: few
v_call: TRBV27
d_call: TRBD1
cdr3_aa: CASRQTGVPYEQYF
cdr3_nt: TGTGCCAGCCGCCAAACAGGGGTGCCCTACGAGCAGTACTTC

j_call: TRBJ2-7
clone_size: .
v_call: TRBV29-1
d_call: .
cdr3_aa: CSAYTGNGQYF
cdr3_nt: TGCAGCGCCTATACAGGGAACGGGCAGTACTTC

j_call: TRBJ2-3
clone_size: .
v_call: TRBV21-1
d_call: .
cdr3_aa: CASSKGPPPPGQVFGDTQYF
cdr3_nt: TGTGCCAGCAGCAAGGGACCCCCCCCGCCGGGACAGGTCTTTGGAGATACGCAGTATTTT

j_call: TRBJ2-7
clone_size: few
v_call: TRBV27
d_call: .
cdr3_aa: CASRQPGPVVAYEQYF
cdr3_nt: TGTGCCAGCAGGCAACCGGGACCGGTCGTGGCCTACGAGCAGTACTTC

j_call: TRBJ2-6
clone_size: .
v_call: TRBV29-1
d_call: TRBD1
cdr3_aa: CSVAEIFGTAGANVLTF
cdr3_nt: TGCAGCGTCGCCGAAATCTTCGGGACAGCTGGGGCCAACGTCCTGACTTTC

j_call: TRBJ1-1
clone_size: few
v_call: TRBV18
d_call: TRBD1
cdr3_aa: CASSPSFTGQVGTEAFF
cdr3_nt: TGTGCCAGCTCACCCTCCTTCACCGGACAGGTTGGAACTGAAGCTTTCTTT

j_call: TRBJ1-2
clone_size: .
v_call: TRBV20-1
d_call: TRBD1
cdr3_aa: CSARVGQANYGYTF
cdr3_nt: TGCAGTGCTAGAGTGGGACAGGCTAACTATGGCTACACCTTC

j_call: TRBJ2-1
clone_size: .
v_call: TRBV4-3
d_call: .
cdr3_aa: CASSQVLPSSEQFF
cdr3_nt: TGCGCCAGCAGCCAAGTTCTCCCATCGAGTGAGCAGTTCTTC

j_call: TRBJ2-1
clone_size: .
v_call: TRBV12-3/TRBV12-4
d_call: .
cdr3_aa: CASTPGTPINEQFF
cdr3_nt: TGTGCCAGCACCCCGGGGACTCCCATAAATGAGCAGTTCTTC

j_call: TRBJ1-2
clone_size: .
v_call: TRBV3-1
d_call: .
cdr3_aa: CASSPLDTAYGYTF
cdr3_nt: TGTGCCAGCAGCCCCCTGGACACGGCTTATGGCTACACCTTC

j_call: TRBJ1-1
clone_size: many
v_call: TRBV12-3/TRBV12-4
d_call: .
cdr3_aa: CASSLAWGDTEAFF
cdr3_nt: TGTGCCAGCAGTTTAGCGTGGGGAGACACTGAAGCTTTCTTT

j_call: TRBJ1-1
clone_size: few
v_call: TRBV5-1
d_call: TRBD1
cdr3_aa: CASSLPPGQGPLNTEAFF
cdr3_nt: TGCGCCAGCAGCCTACCACCGGGACAGGGGCCGTTGAACACTGAAGCTTTCTTT

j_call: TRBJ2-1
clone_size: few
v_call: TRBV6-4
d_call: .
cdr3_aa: CASSLHSAGDYNEQFF
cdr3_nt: TGTGCCAGCAGTTTACACTCAGCTGGGGACTACAATGAGCAGTTCTTC